Below, one T cell receptor (beta chain) is given with its context. Its specificity is not known. All TRB cDNA libraries came from 5' RACE performed with UMI labels. TCRdb reprocessed the 5' RACE reads and keeps a single row for each CDR3 protein, giving no DNA. The sample table sets out approximately 39,000 distinct CDR3 sequences. The data derive from a study of CXCR3-negative and CXCR3-positive naive CD8 T cells. Overall study context: The dataset comprises around 130 million TRB reads in total, with about 1.5 +/- 0.3 million reads per library.

The CDR3 is 18 amino acids. Per germline, CDR1 SGHDT and CDR2 YYEEEE. Study-level results: CXCR3-negative and CXCR3-positive naive cells shared comparable TRBV-TRBJ usage, but memory cells did not. Memory CD8+ T cell repertoires were far less diverse than both naive subsets.

The origin of this receptor is a human donor in good health. Some clones in this sample may be carry-over from other donors' samples. The sequencing sample was made of memory CD8+ T cells from blood. The rearrangement links TRBV5-6 to TRBJ2-7; as DNA is missing, the TRBD2 call by TCRdb cannot be tested. CDR3 sequence: CASSRGLAGVTTSYEQYF. The whole variable domain, filled in from reference TRBV5-6 and TRBJ2-7, reads DAGVTQSPTHLIKTRGQQVTLRCSPKSGHDTVSWYQQALGQGPQFIFQYYEEEERQRGNFPDRFSGHQFPNYSSELNVNALLLGDSALYLCASSRGLAGVTTSYEQYFGPGTRLTVT.